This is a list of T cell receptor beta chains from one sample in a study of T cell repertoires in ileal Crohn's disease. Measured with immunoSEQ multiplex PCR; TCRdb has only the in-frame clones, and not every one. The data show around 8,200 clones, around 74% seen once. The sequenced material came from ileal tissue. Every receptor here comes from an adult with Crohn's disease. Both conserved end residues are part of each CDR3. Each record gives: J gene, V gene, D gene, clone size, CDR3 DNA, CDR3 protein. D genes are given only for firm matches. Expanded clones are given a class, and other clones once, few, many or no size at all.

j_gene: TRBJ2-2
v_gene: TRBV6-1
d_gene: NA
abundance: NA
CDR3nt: TGTGCCAGCCGCACGGTGAACACCGGGGAGCTGTTTTTT
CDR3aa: CASRTVNTGELFF

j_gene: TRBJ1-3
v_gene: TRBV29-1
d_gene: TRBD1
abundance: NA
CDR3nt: TGCAGCGGCGAGGGGGCTCCTGGAAACACCATATATTTT
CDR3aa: CSGEGAPGNTIYF

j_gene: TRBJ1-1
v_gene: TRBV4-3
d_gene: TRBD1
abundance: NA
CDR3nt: TGCGCCAGCAGCCACCGCTTTAGGACAGGCCAGGGGAACGCTGAAGCTTTCTTT
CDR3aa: CASSHRFRTGQGNAEAFF

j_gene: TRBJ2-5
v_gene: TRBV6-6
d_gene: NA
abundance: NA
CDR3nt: TGTGCCAGCAGTTACTCGAAGGAGGGGGAGACCCAGTACTTC
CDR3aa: CASSYSKEGETQYF

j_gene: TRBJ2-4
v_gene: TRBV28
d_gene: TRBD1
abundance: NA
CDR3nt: TGTGCCAGCAGTCAGGGGACAGCTCAGTACTTC
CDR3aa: CASSQGTAQYF

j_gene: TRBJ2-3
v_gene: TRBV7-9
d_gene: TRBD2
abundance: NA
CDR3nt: TGTGCCAGCAGCTTAGTAGTGGGGGGGTCCACAGATACGCAGTATTTT
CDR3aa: CASSLVVGGSTDTQYF

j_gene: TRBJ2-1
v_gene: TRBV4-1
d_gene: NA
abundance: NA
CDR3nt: TGCGCCAGCAGCCAAGATGGGGAGTACAATGAGCAGTTCTTC
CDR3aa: CASSQDGEYNEQFF

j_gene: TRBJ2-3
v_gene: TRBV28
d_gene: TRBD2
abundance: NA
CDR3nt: TGTGCCACCAGGACTAGCGGGGGCCCTACAGATACGCAGTATTTT
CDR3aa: CATRTSGGPTDTQYF

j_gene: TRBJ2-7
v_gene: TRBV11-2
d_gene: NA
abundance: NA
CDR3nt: TGTGCCAGCAGCCCAACGACAGGGAGGTACGAGCAGTACTTC
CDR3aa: CASSPTTGRYEQYF

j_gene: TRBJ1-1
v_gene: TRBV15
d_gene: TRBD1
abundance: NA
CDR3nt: TGTGCCACCAGCAGACAAGACAGGGCTACTGAAGCTTTCTTT
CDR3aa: CATSRQDRATEAFF

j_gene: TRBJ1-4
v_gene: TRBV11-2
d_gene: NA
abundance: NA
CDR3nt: TGTGCCAGCAGCTTATGGGGGCAAGCAACTAATGAAAAACTGTTTTTT
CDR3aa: CASSLWGQATNEKLFF

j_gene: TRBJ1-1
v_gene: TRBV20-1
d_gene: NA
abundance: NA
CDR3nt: TGCAGTGCTAGACAGGGTACTGAAGCTTTCTTT
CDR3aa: CSARQGTEAFF

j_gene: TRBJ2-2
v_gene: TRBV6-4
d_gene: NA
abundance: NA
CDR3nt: TGTGCCAGCAGTGACGGGACTAACACCGGGGAGCTGTTTTTT
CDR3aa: CASSDGTNTGELFF

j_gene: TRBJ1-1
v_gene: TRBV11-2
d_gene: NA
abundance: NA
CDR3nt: TGTGCCAGCAGACTGACAGGTTCCCTGACGGAGGCTTTCTTT
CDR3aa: CASRLTGSLTEAFF

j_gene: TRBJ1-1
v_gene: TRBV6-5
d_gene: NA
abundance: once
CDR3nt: TGTGCCAGCAGTTACTCCACAGGGCGGAACACTGAAGCTTTCTTT
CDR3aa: CASSYSTGRNTEAFF

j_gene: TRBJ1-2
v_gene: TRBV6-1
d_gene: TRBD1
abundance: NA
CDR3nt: TGTGCCAGCAGTGAAAGGAGCGGACAGGGCCACGGCTACACCTTC
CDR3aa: CASSERSGQGHGYTF

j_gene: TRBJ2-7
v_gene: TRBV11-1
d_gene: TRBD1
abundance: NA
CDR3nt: TGTGCCAGCAGCTTGACAGGGGAAGGCGACGAGCAGTACTTC
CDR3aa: CASSLTGEGDEQYF

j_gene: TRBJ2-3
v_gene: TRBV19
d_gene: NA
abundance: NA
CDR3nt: TGTGCCAGTAGTATCGATGGGGGGTCGACAGATACGCAGTATTTT
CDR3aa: CASSIDGGSTDTQYF

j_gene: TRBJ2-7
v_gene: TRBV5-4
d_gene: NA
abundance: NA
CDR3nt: TGTGCCAGCAGCACCAGGGGCGAGCAGTACTTC
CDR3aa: CASSTRGEQYF

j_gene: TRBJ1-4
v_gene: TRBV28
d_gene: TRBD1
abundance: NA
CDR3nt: TGTGCCAGCAGTTACCAGGGGGCACGGGAAAAACTGTTTTTT
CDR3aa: CASSYQGAREKLFF

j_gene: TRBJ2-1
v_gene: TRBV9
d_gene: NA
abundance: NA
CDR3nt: TGTGCCAGCAGCGTAGACGGCGGAACCTACAATGAGCAGTTCTTC
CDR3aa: CASSVDGGTYNEQFF

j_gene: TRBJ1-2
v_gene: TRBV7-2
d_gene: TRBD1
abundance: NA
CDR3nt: TGTGCCAGCAGCGCCAGAGGGACAGCCGCTAACTATGGCTACACCTTC
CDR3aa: CASSARGTAANYGYTF

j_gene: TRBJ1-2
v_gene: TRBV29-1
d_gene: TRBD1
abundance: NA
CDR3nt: TGCAGCGTTGCCTCCGGGACAGGGGGGGTTGGCTACACCTTC
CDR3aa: CSVASGTGGVGYTF

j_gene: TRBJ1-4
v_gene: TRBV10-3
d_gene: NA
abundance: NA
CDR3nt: TGTGCCATCAGTCAAGGGAGAACTACTAATGAAAAACTGTTTTTT
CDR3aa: CAISQGRTTNEKLFF

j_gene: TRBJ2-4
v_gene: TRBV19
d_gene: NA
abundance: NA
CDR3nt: TGTGCCAGTAGTACCCATGCAGGGGTGATCGGAAACATTCAGTACTTC
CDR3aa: CASSTHAGVIGNIQYF

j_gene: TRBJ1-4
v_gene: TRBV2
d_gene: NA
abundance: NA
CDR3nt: TGTGCCAGCAGTGAAAGGGGTGGGGATGAAAAACTGTTTTTT
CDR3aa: CASSERGGDEKLFF

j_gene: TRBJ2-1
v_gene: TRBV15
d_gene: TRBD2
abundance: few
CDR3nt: TGTGCCACCAGGCGGGGGGCCAATCCCTACAATGAGCAGTTCTTC
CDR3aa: CATRRGANPYNEQFF

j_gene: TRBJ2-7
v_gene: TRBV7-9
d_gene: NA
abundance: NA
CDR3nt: TGTGCCAGCAGCCGCAAGGAAGCGGCCGGAGGCGAGCAGTACTTC
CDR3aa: CASSRKEAAGGEQYF

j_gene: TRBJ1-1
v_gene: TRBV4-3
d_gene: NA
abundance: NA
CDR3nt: TGCGCCAGCAGCTCTAATTTGGACAGCGACACTGAAGCTTTCTTT
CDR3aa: CASSSNLDSDTEAFF

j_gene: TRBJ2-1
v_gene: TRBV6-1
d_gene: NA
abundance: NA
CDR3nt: TGTGCCAGCAGTGAAAACCGGGACAATGAGCAGTTCTTC
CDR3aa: CASSENRDNEQFF

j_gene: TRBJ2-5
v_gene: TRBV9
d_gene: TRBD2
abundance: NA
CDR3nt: TGTGCCAGCAGCCCCCGTGGCGGGGGGCCGGAGGAGACCCAGTACTTC
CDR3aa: CASSPRGGGPEETQYF

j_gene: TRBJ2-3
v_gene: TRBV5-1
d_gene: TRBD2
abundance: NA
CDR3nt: TGCGCCAGCAGCTTGGAGGGGAGGGACACAGATACGCAGTATTTT
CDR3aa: CASSLEGRDTDTQYF

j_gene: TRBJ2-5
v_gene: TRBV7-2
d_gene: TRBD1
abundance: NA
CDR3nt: TGTGCCAGCAGCTTAGGGGACAGGGATAAAGAGACCCAGTACTTC
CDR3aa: CASSLGDRDKETQYF

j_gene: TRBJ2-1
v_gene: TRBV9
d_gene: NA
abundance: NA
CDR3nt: TGTGCCAGCAGCGTGGAAGGGGGTCCCTACAATGAGCAGTTCTTC
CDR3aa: CASSVEGGPYNEQFF

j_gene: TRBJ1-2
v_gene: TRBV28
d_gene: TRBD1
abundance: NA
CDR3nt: TGTGCCAGCAGCATCGGACAGGGGGCGGGTGGCTACACCTTC
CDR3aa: CASSIGQGAGGYTF

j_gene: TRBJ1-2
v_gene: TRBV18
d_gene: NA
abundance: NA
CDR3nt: TGTGCCAGCTCACCACGAGGAGAAAATAACTATGGCTACACCTTC
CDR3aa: CASSPRGENNYGYTF

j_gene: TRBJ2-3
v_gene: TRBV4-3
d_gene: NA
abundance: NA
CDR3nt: TGCGCCAGCAGTCCAGCCATCTCCCTCGGGGCAGATACGCAGTATTTT
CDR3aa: CASSPAISLGADTQYF

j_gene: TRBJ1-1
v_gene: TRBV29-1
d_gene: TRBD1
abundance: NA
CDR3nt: TGCAGCGCAGGGGGACAGCCGGGCACTGAAGCTTTCTTT
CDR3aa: CSAGGQPGTEAFF

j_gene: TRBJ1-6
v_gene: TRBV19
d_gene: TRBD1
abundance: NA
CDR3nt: TGTGCCAGTAGTCGACAGGGCAGAAATTCACCCCTCCACTTT
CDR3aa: CASSRQGRNSPLHF

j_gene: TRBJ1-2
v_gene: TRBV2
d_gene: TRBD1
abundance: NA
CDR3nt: TGTGCCAGCAGTGGAAGCAGGGGGCTGGGAGGCTACACCTTC
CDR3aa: CASSGSRGLGGYTF

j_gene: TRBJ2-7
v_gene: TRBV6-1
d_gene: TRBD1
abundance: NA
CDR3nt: TGTGCCAGCAGCCCGGGACAGGGTGCCTACGAGCAGTACTTC
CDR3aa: CASSPGQGAYEQYF

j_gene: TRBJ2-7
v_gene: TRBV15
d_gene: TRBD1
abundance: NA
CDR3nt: TGTGCCACCAGCAGAGGAGGGACAGGGGACTACGAGCAGTACTTC
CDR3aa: CATSRGGTGDYEQYF

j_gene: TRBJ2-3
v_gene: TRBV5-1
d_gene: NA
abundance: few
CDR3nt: TGCGCCAGCAGCTTTGGGGGGTCTCCGGCAGATACGCAGTATTTT
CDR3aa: CASSFGGSPADTQYF

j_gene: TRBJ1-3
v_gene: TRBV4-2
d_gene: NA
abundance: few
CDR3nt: TGTGCCAGCAGCCAAGAGGGGGGAAGTGGTGGAAACACCATATATTTT
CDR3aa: CASSQEGGSGGNTIYF

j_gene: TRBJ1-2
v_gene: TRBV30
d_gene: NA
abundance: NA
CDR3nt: TGTGCCTGGAGTGTGTTGCGGTGGTATGGCTACACCTTC
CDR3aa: CAWSVLRWYGYTF

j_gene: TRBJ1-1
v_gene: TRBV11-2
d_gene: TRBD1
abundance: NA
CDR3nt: TGTGCCAGCAGCTCCACAGGGGGCAAGAACACTGAAGCTTTCTTT
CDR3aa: CASSSTGGKNTEAFF

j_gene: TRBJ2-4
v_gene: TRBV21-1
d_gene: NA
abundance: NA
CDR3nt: TGTGCCAGCAGCCTCCTCGACAGGGCCAAAAACATTCAGTACTTC
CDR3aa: CASSLLDRAKNIQYF

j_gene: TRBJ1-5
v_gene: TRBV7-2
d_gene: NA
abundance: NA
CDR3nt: TGTGCCAGCAGCCCGGGTCCAGGGAATCAGCCCCAGCATTTT
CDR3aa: CASSPGPGNQPQHF

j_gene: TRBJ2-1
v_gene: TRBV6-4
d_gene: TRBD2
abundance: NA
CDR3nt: TGTGCCAGCAGTGAGTCGGCTAGCGGGGGGATAGAGGAGCAGTTCTTC
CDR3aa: CASSESASGGIEEQFF

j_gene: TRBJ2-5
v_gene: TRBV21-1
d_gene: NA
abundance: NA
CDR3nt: TGTGCCAGCAGCAAATCGAAAAGGGGACTAGCGGGGGTCGAAGAGACCCAGTACTTC
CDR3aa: CASSKSKRGLAGVEETQYF

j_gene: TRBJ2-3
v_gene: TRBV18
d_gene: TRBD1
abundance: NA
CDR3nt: TGTGCCAGCTCACCACAGGGACAGGCCGCAGATACGCAGTATTTT
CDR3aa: CASSPQGQAADTQYF

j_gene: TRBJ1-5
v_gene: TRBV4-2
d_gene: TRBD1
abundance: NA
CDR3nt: TGTGCCAGCAGCCAGGGACAGGGTCAGCCCCAGCATTTT
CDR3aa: CASSQGQGQPQHF